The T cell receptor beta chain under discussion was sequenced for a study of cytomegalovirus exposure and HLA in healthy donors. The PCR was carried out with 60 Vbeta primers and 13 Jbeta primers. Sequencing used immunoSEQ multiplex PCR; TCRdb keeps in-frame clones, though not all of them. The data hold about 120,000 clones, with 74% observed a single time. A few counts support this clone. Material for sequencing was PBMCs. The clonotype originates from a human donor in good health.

CDR3 coding DNA: TGTGCCAGCACCCATGGTGGTCAGGCCTTTACAGATACGCAGTATTTT. It encodes CASTHGGQAFTDTQYF. The rearrangement uses TRBV28 and TRBJ2-3, with unresolved D. The germline gives CDR1 MDHEN, CDR2 SYDVKM. The CDR3 sequence is 16 residues long. Trimming removed 7 bases from V and 3 bases from J, with 20 bases in between.